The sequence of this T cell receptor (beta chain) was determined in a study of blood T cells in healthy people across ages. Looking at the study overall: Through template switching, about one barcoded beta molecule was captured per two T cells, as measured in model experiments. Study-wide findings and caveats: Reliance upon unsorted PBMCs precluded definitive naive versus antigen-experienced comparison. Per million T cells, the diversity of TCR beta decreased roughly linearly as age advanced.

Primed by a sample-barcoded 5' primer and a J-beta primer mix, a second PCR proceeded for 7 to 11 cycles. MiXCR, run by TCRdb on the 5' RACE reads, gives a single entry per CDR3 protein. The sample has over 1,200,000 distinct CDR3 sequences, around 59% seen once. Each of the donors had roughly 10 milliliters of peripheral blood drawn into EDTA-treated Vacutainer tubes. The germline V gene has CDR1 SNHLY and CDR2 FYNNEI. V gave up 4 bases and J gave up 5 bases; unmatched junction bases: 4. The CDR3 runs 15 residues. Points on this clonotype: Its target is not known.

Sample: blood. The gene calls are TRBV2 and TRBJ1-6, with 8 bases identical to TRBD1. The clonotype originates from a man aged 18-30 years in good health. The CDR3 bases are TGTGCCAGCAGTGTCGACAGGGGAGATAATTCACCCCTCCACTTT. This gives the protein CASSVDRGDNSPLHF. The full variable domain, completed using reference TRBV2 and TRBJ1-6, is EPEVTQTPSHQVTQMGQEVILRCVPISNHLYFYWYRQILGQKVEFLVSFYNNEISEKSEIFDDQFSVERPDGSNFTLKIRSTKLEDSAMYFCASSVDRGDNSPLHFGNGTRLTVT.